Sequencing of this T cell receptor (beta chain) was carried out in a study of cytomegalovirus exposure and HLA in healthy donors. This clone was found a few times. As yet, its antigen is unknown. The PCR was carried out with 60 Vbeta primers and 13 Jbeta primers. Sequenced by immunoSEQ multiplex PCR; TCRdb stores in-frame clones only, minus some. This sample has some 120,000 clones; roughly 9.9% occur once, and the top ten carry about 3%. The study, taken as a whole, reports: Roughly even sequencing depth across donors was the assumption behind the presence/absence analyses.

This clonotype originated in a man younger than 45 in good health and CMV-seronegative. The sample taken for sequencing was PBMCs.

The CDR3 DNA sequence: TGCGCCAGCAGCCCCCGCGCGGGGGCCGGTTTTAGCACAGATACGCAGTATTTT. Translating gives CASSPRAGAGFSTDTQYF. V gene TRBV4-3 combines with J gene TRBJ2-3, with a weak D call TRBD2 (7 bases). The CDR3 has 18 residues. Per germline, CDR1 LGHNA and CDR2 YSLEER. Trimming cost V 4 bases and J 0 bases, with 20 bases left between them.